One and the same sample provided the 24 T cell receptor beta chains below, sequenced in a study of T-cell reconstitution after alpha-beta-depleted transplantation in children. Researchers prepared the TCRbeta library using unique molecular identifiers, the study reports. TCRdb re-called the PCR reads through MiXCR, storing one row per CDR3 protein. The sample consists of nearly 550,000 distinct CDR3 sequences, around 19% of them appearing once. The sample consisted of PBMCs from the stem cell graft donor, taken from the stem cell graft. These receptors all stem from a human donor who donated a stem cell graft to a child with acute lymphoblastic leukemia.

The V and J genes are TRBV6-1 and TRBJ1-6, with D unresolved. Germline loops: CDR1 MNHNS, CDR2 SASEGT. V was clipped by 8 bases and J by 7 bases, with 12 bases between them. The CDR3 is 13 amino acids. This CDR3 is CASWSVGNSPLHF. CDR3 coding DNA: TGTGCCAGCTGGAGTGTCGGAAATTCACCCCTCCACTTT.

This clonotype was seen only a few times. The rearrangement links TRBV12-3 or TRBV12-4 to TRBJ2-4; 8 nucleotides line up with TRBD2. The CDR3 runs 17 residues. Trimming took 2 bases from V and 6 from J; bases not matched to a gene: 12. The CDR3 DNA reads as TGTGCCAGCAGTTTAAGGAGGGCTAGCGGGTTACCAAACATTCAGTACTTC. This gives the protein CASSLRRASGLPNIQYF.

The chain is built from TRBV1 and TRBJ2-3; the table's D gene call, TRBD1, was not cross checked with the DNA. TRBV1 is noted as a pseudogene. CDR3 length: 16 residues. The CDR3 loop is CTSSHQAGGGTDTQYF. The CDR3 DNA follows: TGCACCAGCAGCCACCAGGCAGGGGGCGGCACAGATACGCAGTATTTT.

This clonotype was seen only a few times. The chain couples TRBV12-3 or TRBV12-4 to TRBJ2-1, with TRBD1 matching 8 bases. This CDR3 region has 12 residues. V dropped 7 bases and J dropped 13; count of bases not matched to a gene: 9. The chain's CDR3 is CASIPDRGPQFF. DNA for the CDR3: TGTGCCAGCATCCCCGACAGGGGCCCTCAGTTCTTC.

This clonotype has only a few counts. This chain connects TRBV7-2 to TRBJ2-5; no clear D gene. CDR3 length: 14 residues. Deletions cut 1 base from V and 5 bases from J, with 11 bases between. Looked up from germline, CDR1 is SGHTA and CDR2 is FQGNSA. CDR3 loop: CASSLVTVRETQYF. CDR3 nucleotides: TGTGCCAGCAGCTTAGTAACGGTCCGGGAGACCCAGTACTTC.

This chain uses TRBV5-1 with TRBJ2-3; D remains ambiguous. Germline V lookup: CDR1 SGHRS, CDR2 YFSETQ. The CDR3 spans 14 residues. Trimming shortened V by 2 bases and J by 4 bases, and 11 bases separated the two germline ends. CDR3 residues: CASSFQQTPDTQYF. For the CDR3, the DNA is TGCGCCAGCAGCTTCCAACAGACCCCAGATACGCAGTATTTT.

This clonotype was seen a few times. This chain uses TRBV12-3 or TRBV12-4 with TRBJ1-1, with 12 bases matching TRBD1. V lost 6 bases, J lost 6 bases, and 5 bases stayed unmatched. The CDR3 is 14 residues long. CDR3 sequence reads: CASRTGQGAPEAFF. The CDR3 DNA follows: TGTGCCAGCAGAACGGGACAGGGGGCCCCTGAAGCTTTCTTT.

The genes are TRBV5-4 and TRBJ1-2, with 8 bases identical to TRBD1. The CDR3 contains 15 residues. J gave up 7 bases and V 2 bases, and 10 bases lay outside the gene matches. CDR1 SGHNT and CDR2 YYREEE come from the germline V gene (reference sequence). The CDR3 protein is CASSFSMTGVRGYTF. CDR3 sequence (DNA): TGTGCCAGCAGCTTCTCAATGACAGGGGTTCGTGGCTACACCTTC.

This clonotype came up a few times. The chain couples TRBV7-8 to TRBJ2-2; a weak D match, TRBD1 (6 bases). The V gene's germline CDR1 is SGHVS and CDR2 FQNEAQ. V lost 10 bases and J lost 4, with 13 bases in between. CDR3 length equals 13 residues. CDR3 residues: CATLVRGTGELFF. CDR3 sequence (DNA): TGTGCCACCCTCGTCAGGGGCACCGGGGAGCTGTTTTTT. The variable domain in full, completed from reference TRBV7-8 and TRBJ2-2, reads GAGVSQSPRYKVAKRGQDVALRCDPISGHVSLFWYQQALGQGPEFLTYFQNEAQLDKSGLPSDRFFAERPEGSVSTLKIQRTQQEDSAVYLCATLVRGTGELFFGEGSRLTVL.

The V gene is TRBV5-1, the J gene TRBJ2-2; 14 nucleotides align to TRBD2. J lost 6 bases, V lost 2 bases, and 6 bases had no gene match. CDR1 and CDR2 from the germline V gene are SGHRS and YFSETQ. The length of the CDR3 is 17 residues. The CDR3 DNA reads TGCGCCAGCAGCTTCGGGACTAGCGGGAGTGGATCCGGGGAGCTGTTTTTT. It yields the protein CASSFGTSGSGSGELFF.

This clonotype was found a few times. V and J are TRBV27 and TRBJ2-2; weak D call: TRBD1 (5 bases). V shed 3 bases and J shed 14 bases, with 16 bases lying between them. The CDR3 has 13 amino acids. Germline V lookup: CDR1 MNHEY, CDR2 SMNVEV (reference sequence). This CDR3 is CASSFSGLGPLFF. In DNA form, the CDR3 reads TGTGCCAGCAGTTTTTCCGGTCTGGGGCCCCTGTTTTTT.

This clonotype was found a few times. One junction end disagrees with the germline gene, perhaps due to a read error. V is TRBV20-1 and J is TRBJ2-7, with TRBD2 matching 15 bases. This CDR3 has 14 residues. CDR1 is DFQATT, CDR2 SNEGSKA, per germline (reference sequence). For the CDR3, the DNA is TGCAGTGCCTCACCGGGACTAGCGGGAGGTGAACGTTTCTTC. Translating it yields CSASPGLAGGERFF.

This clonotype appeared a few times. The chain has TRBV5-1 and TRBJ2-7, with 7 bases lining up with TRBD1. V lost 3 bases to trimming and J lost 3 bases; unmatched junction nucleotides: 6. The CDR3 has 14 amino acids. Germline V gene data show CDR1 as SGHRS and CDR2 as YFSETQ. The CDR3 DNA follows: TGCGCCAGCAGCTCCTCGGGACAGATCTACGAGCAGTACTTC. As protein: CASSSSGQIYEQYF.

This clonotype was observed a handful of times. The chain links TRBV12-3 or TRBV12-4 to TRBJ1-1; D not resolved. The CDR3 sequence is 14 residues long. V was shortened by 6 bases and J by 0 bases, with 11 bases between the two germline ends. The CDR3 here is CASSRGRMNTEAFF. CDR3 sequence (DNA): TGTGCCAGCAGCCGCGGACGGATGAACACTGAAGCTTTCTTT.

This clonotype was detected ten times or more. The genes are TRBV12-3 or TRBV12-4 and TRBJ1-1, with D perhaps TRBD1 (6 bases). V shed 6 bases and J shed 2 bases, with 13 bases lying between them. The CDR3 is 14 residues long. The CDR3 DNA sequence: TGTGCCAGCAGCCCCGTGGACAGAAACACTGAAGCTTTCTTT. Encoded protein: CASSPVDRNTEAFF.

The chain links TRBV6-1 to TRBJ1-5, with D perhaps matching TRBD1 (5 bases). The germline V and J ends were trimmed by 1 base and 8 bases, with 12 bases remaining between them. Germline CDR1 reads MNHNS; CDR2 reads SASEGT. This CDR3 region has 14 residues. CDR3 residues: CASSEVGVREPQHF. The CDR3 region has the DNA TGTGCCAGCAGTGAAGTGGGGGTTAGGGAGCCCCAGCATTTT.

The genes are TRBV2 and TRBJ1-1; D not certain. Germline CDR1 and CDR2: SNHLY and FYNNEI. The CDR3 has 13 amino acids. V lost 4 bases and J lost 5, with 11 bases in between. Here the CDR3 DNA reads TGTGCCAGCAGTGGGGATCGCGGTACTGAAGCTTTCTTT. Translated, it gives CASSGDRGTEAFF.

The CDR3: CASSYRKETQYF. CDR3 coding DNA: TGTGCCAGCAGTTACAGAAAAGAGACCCAGTACTTC. The chain couples TRBV6-6 to TRBJ2-5; D ambiguous. The CDR3 runs to 12 residues. Trimming stripped 2 bases from V and 3 bases from J, with 4 bases between. In germline, CDR1 is MNHNY, CDR2 SVGAGI (reference sequence).

The table lists this clonotype with a few counts. This rearrangement joins TRBV5-1 to TRBJ2-5; 10 nucleotides match TRBD1. The germline gives CDR1 SGHRS, CDR2 YFSETQ. The CDR3 length is 16 residues. The V segment lost 0 bases and the J segment 5 bases; nucleotides outside the gene matches: 7. The CDR3 coding sequence is TGCGCCAGCAGCTTGGAGGGGACAGGGGTCTTCGAGACCCAGTACTTC. Protein sequence: CASSLEGTGVFETQYF.

V and J are TRBV13 and TRBJ2-1; D may correspond to TRBD1 or TRBD2 (5 bases each). With 2 bases removed from V and 2 bases from J, the gap between germline ends came to 10 bases. CDR1 and CDR2 (germline): PRHDT, FYEKMQ (reference sequence). The length of the CDR3 is 15 residues. The CDR3 nucleotides read TGTGCCAGCAGCTTAAGCACGGGGCCCTACAATGAGCAGTTCTTC. Its translation: CASSLSTGPYNEQFF.

This clonotype was seen a few times. The chain links TRBV5-1 to TRBJ2-7; D perhaps matches TRBD1 (6 bases). V dropped 4 bases and J dropped 3 bases, with 17 bases sitting between them. Germline V gene data show CDR1 as SGHRS and CDR2 as YFSETQ. CDR3 length equals 15 residues. CDR3 coding DNA: TGCGCCAGCAGCAGAGGGACAACCCAAGGCTACGAGCAGTACTTC. Translated, it gives CASSRGTTQGYEQYF.

This chain joins TRBV11-2 and TRBJ2-3, with TRBD2 matching 10 bases. The V segment lost 5 bases and the J segment 2 bases; nucleotides outside the gene matches: 13. The CDR3 length is 18 residues. Germline lookup yields CDR1 SGHAT and CDR2 FQNNGV. The CDR3 loop is CASSQTSGTSFLTDTQYF. CDR3 nucleotides: TGTGCCAGCAGCCAAACTAGCGGGACCTCGTTTCTCACAGATACGCAGTATTTT.

The chain uses TRBV7-2 and TRBJ1-1; a weak D match, TRBD1 (5 bases). V was clipped by 5 bases and J by 2 bases, with 15 bases between them. Germline lookup yields CDR1 SGHTA and CDR2 FQGNSA. This CDR3 comprises 15 residues. The CDR3 sequence is CASSTPGRLNTEAFF. The CDR3 DNA sequence: TGTGCCAGCAGCACTCCAGGGCGTTTAAACACTGAAGCTTTCTTT.

The V call is TRBV11-2, the J call TRBJ2-7, with D tentatively TRBD1 (6 bases). This CDR3 has 14 residues. Trimming took 5 bases from V and 1 from J, leaving 12 bases between them. Germline CDR1 is SGHAT and CDR2 is FQNNGV. The CDR3 sequence: CASSRTVLSYEQYF. In DNA form, the CDR3 reads TGTGCCAGCAGCCGGACAGTTTTATCCTACGAGCAGTACTTC. Supplemented by reference TRBV11-2 and TRBJ2-7, the full variable domain reads EAGVAQSPRYKIIEKRQSVAFWCNPISGHATLYWYQQILGQGPKLLIQFQNNGVVDDSQLPKDRFSAERLKGVDSTLKIQPAKLEDSAVYLCASSRTVLSYEQYFGPGTRLTVT.